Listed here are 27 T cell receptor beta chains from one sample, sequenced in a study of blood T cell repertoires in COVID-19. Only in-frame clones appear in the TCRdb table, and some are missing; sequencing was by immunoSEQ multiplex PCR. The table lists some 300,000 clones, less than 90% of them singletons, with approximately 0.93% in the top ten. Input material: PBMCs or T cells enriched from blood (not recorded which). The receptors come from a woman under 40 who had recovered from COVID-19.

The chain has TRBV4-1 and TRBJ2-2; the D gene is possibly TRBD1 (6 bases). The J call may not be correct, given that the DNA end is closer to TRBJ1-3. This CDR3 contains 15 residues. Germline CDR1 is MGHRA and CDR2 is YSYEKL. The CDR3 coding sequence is TGCGCCAGCAGCCAAGCCACAGGGTGGGGAAACACCATATATTTT. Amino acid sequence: CASSQATGWGNTIYF.

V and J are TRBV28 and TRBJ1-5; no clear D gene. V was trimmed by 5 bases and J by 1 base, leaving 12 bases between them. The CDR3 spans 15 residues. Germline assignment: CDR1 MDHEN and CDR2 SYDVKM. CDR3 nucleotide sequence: TGTGCCAGCAGTATAGCGACACTGAGCAATCAGCCCCAGCATTTT. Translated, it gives CASSIATLSNQPQHF. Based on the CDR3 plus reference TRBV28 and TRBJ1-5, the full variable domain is DVKVTQSSRYLVKRTGEKVFLECVQDMDHENMFWYRQDPGLGLRLIYFSYDVKMKEKGDIPEGYSVSREKKERFSLILESASTNQTSMYLCASSIATLSNQPQHFGDGTRLSIL.

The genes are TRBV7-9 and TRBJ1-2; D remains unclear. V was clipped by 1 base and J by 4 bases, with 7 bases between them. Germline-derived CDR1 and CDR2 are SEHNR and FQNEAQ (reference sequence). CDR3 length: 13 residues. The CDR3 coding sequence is TGTGCCAGCAGCTTAGTGGAGGGCTATGGCTACACCTTC. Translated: CASSLVEGYGYTF.

The CDR3 sequence is CASSTGDRGTSPLHF. The DNA for the CDR3 is TGTGCCAGCAGTACCGGGGACAGGGGAACCTCACCCCTCCACTTT. The V gene is TRBV28, the J gene TRBJ1-6; the match to TRBD1 covers 10 bases. This CDR3 region has 15 residues. Germline assignment: CDR1 MDHEN and CDR2 SYDVKM. V lost 5 bases, J lost 10 bases, and 8 bases stayed unmatched.

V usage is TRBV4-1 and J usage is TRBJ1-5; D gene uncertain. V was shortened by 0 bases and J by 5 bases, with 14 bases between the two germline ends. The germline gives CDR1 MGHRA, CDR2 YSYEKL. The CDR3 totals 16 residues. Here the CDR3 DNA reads TGCGCCAGCAGCCAAGAATGGCCCGCGGGATATCAGCCCCAGCATTTT. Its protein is CASSQEWPAGYQPQHF.

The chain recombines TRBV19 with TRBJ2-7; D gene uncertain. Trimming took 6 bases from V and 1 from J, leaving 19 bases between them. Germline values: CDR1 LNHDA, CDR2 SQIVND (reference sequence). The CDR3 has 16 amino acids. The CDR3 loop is CASRPDAQVVSYEQYF. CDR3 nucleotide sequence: TGTGCCAGTAGACCAGACGCGCAGGTGGTGTCCTACGAGCAGTACTTC. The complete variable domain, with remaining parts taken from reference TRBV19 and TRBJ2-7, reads DGGITQSPKYLFRKEGQNVTLSCEQNLNHDAMYWYRQDPGQGLRLIYYSQIVNDFQKGDIAEGYSVSREKKESFPLTVTSAQKNPTAFYLCASRPDAQVVSYEQYFGPGTRLTVT.

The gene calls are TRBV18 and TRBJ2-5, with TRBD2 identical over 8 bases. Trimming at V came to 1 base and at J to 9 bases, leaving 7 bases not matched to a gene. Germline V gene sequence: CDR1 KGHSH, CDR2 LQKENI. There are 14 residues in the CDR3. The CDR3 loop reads CASSPLDAGGAQYF. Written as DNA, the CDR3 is TGTGCCAGCTCACCACTAGATGCGGGGGGCGCCCAGTACTTC.

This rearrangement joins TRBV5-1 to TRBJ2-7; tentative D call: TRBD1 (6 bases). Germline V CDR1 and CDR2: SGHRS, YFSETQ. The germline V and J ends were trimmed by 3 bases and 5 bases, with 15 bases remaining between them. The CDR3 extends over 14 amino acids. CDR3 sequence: CASSWKGEPDEQYF. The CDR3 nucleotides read TGCGCCAGCAGCTGGAAGGGGGAGCCCGACGAGCAGTACTTC.

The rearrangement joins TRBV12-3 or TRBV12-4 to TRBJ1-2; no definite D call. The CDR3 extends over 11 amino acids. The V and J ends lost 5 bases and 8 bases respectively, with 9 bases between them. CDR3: CASSGGYGYTF. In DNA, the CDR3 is TGTGCCAGCAGTGGAGGTTACGGCTACACCTTC.

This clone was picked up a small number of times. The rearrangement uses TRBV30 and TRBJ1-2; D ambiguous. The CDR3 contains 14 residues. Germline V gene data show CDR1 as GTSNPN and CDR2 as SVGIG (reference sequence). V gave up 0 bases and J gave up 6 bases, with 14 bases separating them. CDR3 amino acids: CAWSVRGVPHGYTF. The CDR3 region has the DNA TGTGCCTGGAGTGTACGGGGAGTTCCCCATGGCTACACCTTC.

CDR3 nucleotide sequence: TGTGCCAGCAGCTCGGGGGACCTAGAAGCTTTCTTT. Protein: CASSSGDLEAFF. V is TRBV5-4 and J is TRBJ1-1; D possibly corresponds to TRBD1 (5 bases). Looked up from germline, CDR1 is SGHNT and CDR2 is YYREEE (reference sequence). The CDR3 covers 12 residues. V lost 3 bases to trimming and J lost 8 bases, with 11 bases between them.

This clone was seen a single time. DNA for the CDR3: TGTGCCAGCAGCCAAGGACAAAGGGCTTTCTTT. It encodes CASSQGQRAFF. The chain has TRBV14 and TRBJ1-1; D gene unclear. The V gene's germline CDR1 is SGHDN and CDR2 FVKESK. The CDR3 totals 11 residues. Trimming removed 1 base from V and 11 bases from J, with 8 bases in between.

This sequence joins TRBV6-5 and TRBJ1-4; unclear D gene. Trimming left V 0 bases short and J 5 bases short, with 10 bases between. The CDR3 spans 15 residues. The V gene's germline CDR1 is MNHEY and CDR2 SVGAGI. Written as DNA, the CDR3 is TGTGCCAGCAGTTACTCGGCTTTTCCGAATGAAAAACTGTTTTTT. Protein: CASSYSAFPNEKLFF.

The CDR3 DNA reads as TGTGCCAGCAGCCACCAGCGGGGGCCCCTCCGGGAGACCCAGTACTTC. Translating gives CASSHQRGPLRETQYF. V is TRBV3-1 (or the pseudogene TRBV3-2) and J is TRBJ2-5; 8 nucleotides agree with TRBD2. This CDR3 has 16 residues. J gave up 5 bases and V 3 bases, and 11 bases lay outside the gene matches. Germline CDR1 LGHDT, CDR2 YNNKEL (reference sequence).

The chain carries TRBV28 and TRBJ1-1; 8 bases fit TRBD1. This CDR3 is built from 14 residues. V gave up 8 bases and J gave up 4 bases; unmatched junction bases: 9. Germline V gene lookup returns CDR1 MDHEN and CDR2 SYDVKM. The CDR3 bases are TGTGCCAGCTCTTTAATCGGGACAGGCACTGAAGCTTTCTTT. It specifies CASSLIGTGTEAFF.

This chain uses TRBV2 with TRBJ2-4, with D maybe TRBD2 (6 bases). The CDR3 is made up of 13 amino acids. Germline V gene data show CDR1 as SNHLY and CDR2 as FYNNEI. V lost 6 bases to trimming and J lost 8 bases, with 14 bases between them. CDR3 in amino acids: CASSLVGGDIQYF. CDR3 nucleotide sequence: TGTGCCAGCAGCTTGGTTGGAGGGGACATTCAGTACTTC.

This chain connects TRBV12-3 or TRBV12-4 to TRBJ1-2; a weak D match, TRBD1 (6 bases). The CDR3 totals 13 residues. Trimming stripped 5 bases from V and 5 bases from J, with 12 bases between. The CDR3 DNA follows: TGTGCCAGCAGTCCTCGGACAGAATATGGCTACACCTTC. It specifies CASSPRTEYGYTF.

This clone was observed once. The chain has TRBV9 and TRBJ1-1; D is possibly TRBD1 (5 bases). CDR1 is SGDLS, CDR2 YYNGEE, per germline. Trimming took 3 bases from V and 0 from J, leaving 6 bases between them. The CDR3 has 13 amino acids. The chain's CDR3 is CASSATVNTEAFF. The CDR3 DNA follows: TGTGCCAGCAGCGCGACAGTGAACACTGAAGCTTTCTTT.

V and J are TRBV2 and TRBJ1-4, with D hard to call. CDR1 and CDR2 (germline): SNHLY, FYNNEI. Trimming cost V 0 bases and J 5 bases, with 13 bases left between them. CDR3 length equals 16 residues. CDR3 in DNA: TGTGCCAGCAGTGAAGCCCTGGGCCGGAAGAATGAAAAACTGTTTTTT. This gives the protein CASSEALGRKNEKLFF.

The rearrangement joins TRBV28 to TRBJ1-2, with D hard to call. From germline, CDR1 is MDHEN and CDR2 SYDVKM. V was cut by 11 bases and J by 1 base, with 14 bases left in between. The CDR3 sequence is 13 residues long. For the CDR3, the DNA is TGTGCCTGCCGGTCGGGGAATAACTATGGCTACACCTTC. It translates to CACRSGNNYGYTF.

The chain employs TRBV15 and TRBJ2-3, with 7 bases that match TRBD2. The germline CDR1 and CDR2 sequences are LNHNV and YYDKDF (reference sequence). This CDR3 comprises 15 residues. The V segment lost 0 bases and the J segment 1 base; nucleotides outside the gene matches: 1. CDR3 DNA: TGTGCCACCAGCAGAGAGGGAGGGCGCACAGATACGCAGTATTTT. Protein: CATSREGGRTDTQYF.

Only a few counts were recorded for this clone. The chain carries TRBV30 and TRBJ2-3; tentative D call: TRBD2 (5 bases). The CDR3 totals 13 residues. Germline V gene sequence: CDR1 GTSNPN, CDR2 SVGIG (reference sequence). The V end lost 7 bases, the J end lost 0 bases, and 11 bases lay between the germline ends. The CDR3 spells CAYGLPSTDTQYF. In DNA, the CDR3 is TGTGCCTATGGACTGCCTAGCACAGATACGCAGTATTTT. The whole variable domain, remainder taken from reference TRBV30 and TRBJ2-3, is SQTIHQWPATLVQPVGSPLSLECTVEGTSNPNLYWYRQAAGRGLQLLFYSVGIGQISSEVPQNLSASRPQDRQFILSSKKLLLSDSGFYLCAYGLPSTDTQYFGPGTRLTVL.

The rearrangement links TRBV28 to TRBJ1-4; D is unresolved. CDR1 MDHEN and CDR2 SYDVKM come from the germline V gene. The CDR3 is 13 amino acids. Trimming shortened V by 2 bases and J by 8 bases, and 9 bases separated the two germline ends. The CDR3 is CASSLGWEEKLFF. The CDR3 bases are TGTGCCAGCAGTTTAGGGTGGGAGGAAAAACTGTTTTTT.

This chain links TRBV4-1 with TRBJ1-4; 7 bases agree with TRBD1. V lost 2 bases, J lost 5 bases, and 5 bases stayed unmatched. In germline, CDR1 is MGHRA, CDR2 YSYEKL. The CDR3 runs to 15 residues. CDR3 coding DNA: TGCGCCAGCAGCCAATTAACAGGGGCGAATGAAAAACTGTTTTTT. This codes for CASSQLTGANEKLFF.

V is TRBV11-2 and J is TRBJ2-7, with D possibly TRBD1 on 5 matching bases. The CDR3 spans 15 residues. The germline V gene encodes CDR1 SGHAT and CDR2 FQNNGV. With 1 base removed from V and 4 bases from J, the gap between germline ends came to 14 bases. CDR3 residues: CASSLGRGRDYEQYF. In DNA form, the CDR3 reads TGTGCCAGCAGCTTAGGTCGCGGCAGGGATTACGAGCAGTACTTC.

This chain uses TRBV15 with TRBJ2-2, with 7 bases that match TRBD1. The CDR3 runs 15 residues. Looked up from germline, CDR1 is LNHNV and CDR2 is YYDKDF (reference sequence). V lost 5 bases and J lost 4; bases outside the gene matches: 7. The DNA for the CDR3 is TGTGCCACCAGCCGACAGGGCGGTAGCACCGGGGAGCTGTTTTTT. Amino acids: CATSRQGGSTGELFF.

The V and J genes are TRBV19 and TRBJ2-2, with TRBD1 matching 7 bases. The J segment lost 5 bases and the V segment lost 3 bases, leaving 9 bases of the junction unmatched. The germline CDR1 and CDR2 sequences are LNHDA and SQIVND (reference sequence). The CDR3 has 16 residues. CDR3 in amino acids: CASSIRTGLWTGELFF. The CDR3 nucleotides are TGTGCCAGTAGTATCAGGACAGGCCTTTGGACCGGGGAGCTGTTTTTT.